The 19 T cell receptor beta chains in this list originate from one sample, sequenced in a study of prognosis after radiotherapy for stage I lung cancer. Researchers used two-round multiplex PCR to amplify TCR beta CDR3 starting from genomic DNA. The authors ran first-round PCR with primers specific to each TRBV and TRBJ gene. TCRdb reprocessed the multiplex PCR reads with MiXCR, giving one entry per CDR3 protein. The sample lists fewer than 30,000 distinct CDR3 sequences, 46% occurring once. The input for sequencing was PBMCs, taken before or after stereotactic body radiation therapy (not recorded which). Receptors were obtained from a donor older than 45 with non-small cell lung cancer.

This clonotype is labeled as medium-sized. CDR3 nucleotides: TGTGCCAGCAGTCGCGCTTACGAGCAGTACTTC. This translates into CASSRAYEQYF. The chain has TRBV6-2 or TRBV6-3 and TRBJ2-7; D is uncertain. The germline CDR1 and CDR2 sequences are MNHEY and SVGEGT. V lost 5 bases, J lost 4 bases, and 6 bases lay in between. The CDR3 is 11 amino acids.

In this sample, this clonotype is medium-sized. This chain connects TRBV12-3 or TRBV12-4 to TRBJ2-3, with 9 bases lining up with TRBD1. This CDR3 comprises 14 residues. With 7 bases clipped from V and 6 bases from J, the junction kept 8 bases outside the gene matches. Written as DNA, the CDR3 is TGTGCCAGCACCGTTGGGACAGGGAGGGATACGCAGTATTTT. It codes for CASTVGTGRDTQYF.

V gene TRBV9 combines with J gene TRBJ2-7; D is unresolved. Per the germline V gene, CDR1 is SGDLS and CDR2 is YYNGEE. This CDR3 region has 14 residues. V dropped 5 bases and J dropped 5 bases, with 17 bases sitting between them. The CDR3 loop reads CASSVAVSSDEQYF. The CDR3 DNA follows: TGTGCCAGCAGTGTCGCGGTCAGTTCCGACGAGCAGTACTTC.

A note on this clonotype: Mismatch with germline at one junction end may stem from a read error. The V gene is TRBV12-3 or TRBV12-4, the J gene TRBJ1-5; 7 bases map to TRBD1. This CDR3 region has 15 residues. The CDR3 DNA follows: TGTGTCAGCACCCAAGGGGGACAGCCGAATCAGCCCCAGCATTTT. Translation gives CVSTQGGQPNQPQHF.

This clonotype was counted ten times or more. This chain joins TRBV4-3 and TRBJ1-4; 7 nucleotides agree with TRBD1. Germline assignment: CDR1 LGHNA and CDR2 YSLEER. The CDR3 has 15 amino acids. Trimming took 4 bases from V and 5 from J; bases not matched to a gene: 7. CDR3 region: CASSPRGQENEKLFF. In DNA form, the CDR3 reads TGCGCCAGCAGCCCCCGTGGACAGGAAAATGAAAAACTGTTTTTT.

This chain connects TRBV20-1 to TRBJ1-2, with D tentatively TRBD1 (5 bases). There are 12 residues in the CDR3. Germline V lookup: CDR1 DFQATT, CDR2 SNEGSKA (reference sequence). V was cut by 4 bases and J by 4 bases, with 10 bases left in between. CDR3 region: CSAILTVYGYTF. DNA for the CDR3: TGCAGTGCTATCCTGACAGTCTATGGCTACACCTTC.

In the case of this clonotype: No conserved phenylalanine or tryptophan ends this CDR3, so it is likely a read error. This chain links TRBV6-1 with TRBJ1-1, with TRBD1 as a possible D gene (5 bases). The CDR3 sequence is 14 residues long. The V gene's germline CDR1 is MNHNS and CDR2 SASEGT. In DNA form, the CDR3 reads TGTGTCAGCATCACATCAGGGTCGTGGACTGAAGCTTTCTCT. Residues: CVSITSGSWTEAFS.

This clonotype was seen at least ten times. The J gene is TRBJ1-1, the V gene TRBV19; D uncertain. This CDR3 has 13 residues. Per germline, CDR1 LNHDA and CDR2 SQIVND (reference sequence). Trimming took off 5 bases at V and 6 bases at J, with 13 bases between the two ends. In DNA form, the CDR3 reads TGTGCCAGTAGTTGGTCCGAGGGTGCTGAAGCTTTCTTT. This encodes CASSWSEGAEAFF.

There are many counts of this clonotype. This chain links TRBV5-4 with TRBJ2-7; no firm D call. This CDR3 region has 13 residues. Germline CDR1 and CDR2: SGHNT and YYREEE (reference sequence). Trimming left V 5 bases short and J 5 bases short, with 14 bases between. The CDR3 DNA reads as TGTGCCAGCAGGTCTGGTCTGGAGAACGAGCAGTACTTC. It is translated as CASRSGLENEQYF. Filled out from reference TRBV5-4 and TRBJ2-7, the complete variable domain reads ETGVTQSPTHLIKTRGQQVTLRCSSQSGHNTVSWYQQALGQGPQFIFQYYREEENGRGNFPPRFSGLQFPNYSSELNVNALELDDSALYLCASRSGLENEQYFGPGTRLTVT.

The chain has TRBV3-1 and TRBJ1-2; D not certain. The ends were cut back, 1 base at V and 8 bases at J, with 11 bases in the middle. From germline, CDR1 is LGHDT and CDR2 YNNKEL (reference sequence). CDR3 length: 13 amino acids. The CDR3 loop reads CASSQVKGRGYTF. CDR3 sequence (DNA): TGTGCCAGCAGCCAAGTTAAGGGCCGAGGCTACACCTTC.

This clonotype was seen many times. DNA of the CDR3: TGTGCCAGCAGCCACAGGGGGCAAATAGGGTTCACTGAAGCTTTCTTT. It yields the protein CASSHRGQIGFTEAFF. This rearrangement joins TRBV3-1 to TRBJ1-1, with TRBD1 matching 8 bases. The V gene end was trimmed by 3 bases and the J gene end by 4 bases; junction bases not matched to a gene: 10. CDR1 is LGHDT, CDR2 YNNKEL, per germline (reference sequence). The CDR3 runs 16 residues.

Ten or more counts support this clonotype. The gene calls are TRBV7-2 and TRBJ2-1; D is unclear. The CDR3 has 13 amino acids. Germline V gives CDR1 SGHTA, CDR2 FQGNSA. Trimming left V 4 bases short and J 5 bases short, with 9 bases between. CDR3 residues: CASSYGPDNEQFF. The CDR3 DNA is TGTGCCAGCAGCTATGGACCGGACAATGAGCAGTTCTTC.

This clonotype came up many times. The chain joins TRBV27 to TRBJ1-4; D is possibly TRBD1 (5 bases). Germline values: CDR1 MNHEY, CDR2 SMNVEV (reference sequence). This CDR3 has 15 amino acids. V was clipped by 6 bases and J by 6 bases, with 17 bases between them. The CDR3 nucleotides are TGTGCCAGCAGGCCCGGGGCAGCTGTTTATGAAAAACTGTTTTTT. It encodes CASRPGAAVYEKLFF.

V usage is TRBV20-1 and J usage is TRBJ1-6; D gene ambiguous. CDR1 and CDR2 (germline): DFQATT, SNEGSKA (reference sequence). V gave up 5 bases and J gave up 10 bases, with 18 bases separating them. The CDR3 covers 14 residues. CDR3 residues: CSALQRIRLSPLHF. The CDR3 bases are TGCAGTGCTCTGCAGCGGATTCGTTTGTCACCCCTCCACTTT.

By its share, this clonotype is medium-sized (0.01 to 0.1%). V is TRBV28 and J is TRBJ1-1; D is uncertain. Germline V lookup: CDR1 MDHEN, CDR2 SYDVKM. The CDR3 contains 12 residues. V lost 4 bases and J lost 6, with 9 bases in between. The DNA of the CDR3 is TGTGCCAGCAGTTCCTTTCGGTCTGAAGCTTTCTTT. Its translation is CASSSFRSEAFF.

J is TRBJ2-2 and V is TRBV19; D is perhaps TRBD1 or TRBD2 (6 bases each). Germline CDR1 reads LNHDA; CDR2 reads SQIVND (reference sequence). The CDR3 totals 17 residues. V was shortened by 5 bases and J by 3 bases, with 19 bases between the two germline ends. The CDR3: CASSRRGSPGDTGELFF. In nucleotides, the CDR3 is TGTGCCAGTAGTCGAAGGGGGAGCCCGGGAGACACCGGGGAGCTGTTTTTT.

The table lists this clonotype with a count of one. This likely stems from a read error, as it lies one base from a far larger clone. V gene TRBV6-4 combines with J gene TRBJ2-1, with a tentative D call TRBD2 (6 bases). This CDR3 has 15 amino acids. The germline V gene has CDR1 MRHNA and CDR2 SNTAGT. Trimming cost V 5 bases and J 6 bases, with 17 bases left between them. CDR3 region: CASSLLSGVANEQFF. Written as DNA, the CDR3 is TGTGCCAGCAGTCTCCTTTCGGGAGTCGCCAATGAGCAGTTCTTC.

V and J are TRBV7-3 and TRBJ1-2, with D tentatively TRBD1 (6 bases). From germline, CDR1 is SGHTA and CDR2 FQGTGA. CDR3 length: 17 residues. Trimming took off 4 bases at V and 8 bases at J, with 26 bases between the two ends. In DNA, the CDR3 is TGTGCCAGCAGCTCAACCTCCCCTTTAGGTGGGACAAGCGGCTACACCTTC. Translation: CASSSTSPLGGTSGYTF.

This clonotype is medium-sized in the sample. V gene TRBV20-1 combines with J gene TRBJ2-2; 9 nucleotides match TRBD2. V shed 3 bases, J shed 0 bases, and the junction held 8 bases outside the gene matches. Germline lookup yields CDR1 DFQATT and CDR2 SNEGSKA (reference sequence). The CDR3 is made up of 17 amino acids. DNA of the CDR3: TGCAGTGCTAGTAGCCTAGCGGGAATAACGAACACCGGGGAGCTGTTTTTT. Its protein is CSASSLAGITNTGELFF.